What follows describes a single T cell receptor (beta chain). Germline CDR1 and CDR2: SGHTA and FQGTGA. CDR3 length equals 13 residues. With 4 bases clipped from V and 8 bases from J, the junction kept 6 bases outside the gene matches. Amplification started from genomic DNA. The TCR beta CDR3 region was amplified using 30 forward and 13 reverse primers. TCRdb ran MiXCR on the multiplex PCR reads and lists one entry per CDR3 protein. The sample shows 280,000 or so distinct CDR3 sequences, over 45% of them seen only once. The sample is drawn from a study of type 1 and type 2 diabetes patients. The chain is built from TRBV7-3 and TRBJ1-2; 8 bases map to TRBD1. The TCR sequence derives from a man between 18 and 29 years old with type 2 diabetes. Sequenced: peripheral blood mononuclear cells (PBMCs). CDR3: CASSWGQVEGYTF. CDR3 nucleotide sequence: TGTGCCAGCAGCTGGGGACAGGTTGAAGGCTACACCTTC.